This T cell receptor beta chain was sequenced for a study of blood T cell repertoires in COVID-19. Study-level background: PBMCs, B-cell-depleted T cells, or T cells provided the cDNA or gDNA that made up the material.

One Seattle source followed patients from active infection through their disease course. CDR3 size: 16 residues. V dropped 3 bases and J dropped 6 bases, with 21 bases sitting between them. Germline CDR1 LGHNA, CDR2 YNFKEQ. Authors' methods: Amplification from reference gene primers served as the basis for estimated nucleated cell counts. This table comes from immunoSEQ multiplex PCR, and its TCRdb copy is limited to in-frame clones, with some not included. For V, J and clone size, that table is used; D and trimming come from the DNA. The sample consists of a few hundred thousand clones, around 87% of them appearing once.

This rearrangement joins TRBV4-2 to TRBJ2-7; tentative D call: TRBD1 (6 bases). The sample consisted of peripheral blood. This receptor was identified in a woman aged 60-75 years with COVID-19, enrolled during active disease. For the CDR3, the DNA is TGTGCCAGCAGCCAGGCCTTCAGGGGTAATGATGGCGAGCAGTACTTC. Encoded protein: CASSQAFRGNDGEQYF.